The 7 T cell receptor beta chains given below trace back to one sample, sequenced in a study of a mutant IDH1 vaccine in newly diagnosed glioma (dated by TCRdb to the early 2020s). Their specific antigens are unknown. Preparation of the library involved the immunoSEQ multiplex PCR assay. TCRdb stores this immuneACCESS table with in-frame sequences only. Part of the clones is absent; in the studies checked, under half of the shortfall reflects unresolved V genes, and no reason is known for the rest. This sample holds some 51,000 clones; more than 70% were observed only once. The leading ten clones occupy roughly 5.6% of the sample. This sample's time point label indicates: week 5, during vaccination. Each vaccine dose was 300 ug of a 20-mer mutant IDH1 peptide in Montanide, given subcutaneously with topical imiquimod. Sequencing used PBMCs, obtained from a glioma patient whose treatment included an IDH1 peptide vaccine. These receptors were taken from a man aged 45 to 65 with glioma.

The chain uses TRBV15 and TRBJ2-1; 9 bases are shared with TRBD2. Germline assignment: CDR1 LNHNV and CDR2 YYDKDF (reference sequence). V lost 0 bases to trimming and J lost 2 bases; unmatched junction nucleotides: 8. This CDR3 has 18 amino acids. CDR3 coding DNA: TGTGCCACCAGCAGAGATAGAAGCGGGGGGCCTCCCTACAATGAGCAGTTCTTC. As protein: CATSRDRSGGPPYNEQFF.

About this clone: Distinct nucleotide sequences in the sample also encode this CDR3. The chain recombines TRBV29-1 with TRBJ2-3; D remains ambiguous. Trimming took 3 bases from V and 1 from J, leaving 11 bases between them. CDR1 is SQVTM and CDR2 is ANQGSEA in the germline V gene. This CDR3 region has 14 residues. CDR3 sequence: CSVDRPQGTDTQYF. CDR3 nucleotide sequence: TGCAGCGTTGATAGGCCTCAAGGCACAGATACGCAGTATTTT.

The rearrangement joins TRBV13 to TRBJ1-6; TRBD1 matches at 7 bases. Germline CDR1 reads PRHDT; CDR2 reads FYEKMQ (reference sequence). The CDR3 loop spans 15 amino acids. After removal of 2 bases from V and 8 bases from J, the junction contained 6 bases not matched to a gene. CDR3 sequence (DNA): TGTGCCAGCAGCTTAAGGGACAGCCGTGATTCACCCCTCCACTTT. Protein: CASSLRDSRDSPLHF.

V gene TRBV4-1 combines with J gene TRBJ2-7, with unresolved D. V was pared by 3 bases and J by 5 bases, with 8 bases between. Germline CDR1 reads MGHRA; CDR2 reads YSYEKL. The CDR3 is made up of 12 amino acids. CDR3 residues: CASSQTGDEQYF. The CDR3 nucleotides are TGCGCCAGCAGCCAGACTGGCGACGAGCAGTACTTC.

V gene TRBV2 combines with J gene TRBJ2-3; TRBD2 agrees at 7 bases. Germline-derived CDR1 and CDR2 are SNHLY and FYNNEI. With 5 bases clipped from V and 4 bases from J, the junction kept 9 bases outside the gene matches. The CDR3 extends over 15 amino acids. The CDR3 DNA sequence: TGTGCCAGCAGTCAGGGAGGGGTGGGGTCAGATACGCAGTATTTT. The encoded protein is CASSQGGVGSDTQYF. The whole variable domain, filled in from reference TRBV2 and TRBJ2-3, reads EPEVTQTPSHQVTQMGQEVILRCVPISNHLYFYWYRQILGQKVEFLVSFYNNEISEKSEIFDDQFSVERPDGSNFTLKIRSTKLEDSAMYFCASSQGGVGSDTQYFGPGTRLTVL.

The chain carries TRBV4-1 and TRBJ2-1; 9 bases agree with TRBD2. With 4 bases clipped from V and 3 bases from J, the junction kept 19 bases outside the gene matches. CDR1 and CDR2 (germline): MGHRA, YSYEKL. This CDR3 region has 20 residues. DNA of the CDR3: TGCGCCAGCAGCCCCAAGTTCATATCTAGCGGGGACCTGGTCTACAATGAGCAGTTCTTC. This codes for CASSPKFISSGDLVYNEQFF.

This chain's CDR3 is CARNLPAGNAYEQYF. In nucleotides, the CDR3 is TGTGCCAGGAACCTACCGGCGGGTAACGCCTACGAGCAGTACTTC. This chain links TRBV7-2 with TRBJ2-7, with D perhaps TRBD2 (5 bases). The CDR3 contains 15 residues. The germline V and J ends were trimmed by 9 bases and 2 bases, with 20 bases remaining between them. Germline CDR1 reads SGHTA; CDR2 reads FQGNSA.